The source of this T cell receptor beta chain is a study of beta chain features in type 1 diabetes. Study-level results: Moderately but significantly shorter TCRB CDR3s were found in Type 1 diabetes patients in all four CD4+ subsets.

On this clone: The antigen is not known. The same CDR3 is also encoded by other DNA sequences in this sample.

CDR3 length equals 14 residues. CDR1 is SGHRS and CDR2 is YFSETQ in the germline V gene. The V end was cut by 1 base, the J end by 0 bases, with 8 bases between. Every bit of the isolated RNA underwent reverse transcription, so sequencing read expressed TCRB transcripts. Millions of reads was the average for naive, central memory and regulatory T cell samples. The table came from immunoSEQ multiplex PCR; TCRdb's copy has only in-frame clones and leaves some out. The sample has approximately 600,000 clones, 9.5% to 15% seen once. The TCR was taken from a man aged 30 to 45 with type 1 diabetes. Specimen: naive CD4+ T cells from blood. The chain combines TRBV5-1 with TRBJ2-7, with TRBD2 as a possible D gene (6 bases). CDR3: CASSLTGSSYEQYF. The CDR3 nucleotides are TGCGCCAGCAGCTTGACCGGGAGCTCCTACGAGCAGTACTTC.